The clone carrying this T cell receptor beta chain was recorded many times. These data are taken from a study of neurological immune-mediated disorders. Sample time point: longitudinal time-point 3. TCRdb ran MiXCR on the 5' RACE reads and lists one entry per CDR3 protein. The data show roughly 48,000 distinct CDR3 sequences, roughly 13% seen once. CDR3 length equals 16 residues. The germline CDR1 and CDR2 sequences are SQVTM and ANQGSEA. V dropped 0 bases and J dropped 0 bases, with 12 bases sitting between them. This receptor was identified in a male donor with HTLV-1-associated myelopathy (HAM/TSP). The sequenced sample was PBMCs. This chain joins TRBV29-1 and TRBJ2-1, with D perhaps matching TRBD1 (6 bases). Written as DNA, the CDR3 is TGCAGCGTTGAAGAAGGCAGGGGAAGCTCCTACAATGAGCAGTTCTTC. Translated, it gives CSVEEGRGSSYNEQFF.